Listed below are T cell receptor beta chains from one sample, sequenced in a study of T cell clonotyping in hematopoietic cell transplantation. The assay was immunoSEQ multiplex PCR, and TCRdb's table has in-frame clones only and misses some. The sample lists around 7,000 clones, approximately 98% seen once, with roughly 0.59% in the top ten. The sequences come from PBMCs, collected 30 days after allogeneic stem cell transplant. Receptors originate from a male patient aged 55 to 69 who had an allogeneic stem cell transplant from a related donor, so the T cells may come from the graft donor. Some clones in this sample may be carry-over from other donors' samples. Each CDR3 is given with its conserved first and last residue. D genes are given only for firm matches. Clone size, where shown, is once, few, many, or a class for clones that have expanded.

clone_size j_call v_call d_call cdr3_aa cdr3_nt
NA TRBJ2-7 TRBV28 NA CASHTQGSYEQYF TGTGCCAGCCATACACAGGGCTCCTACGAGCAGTACTTC
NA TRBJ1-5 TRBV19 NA CASSMPLSYQPQHF TGTGCCAGTAGTATGCCCCTATCTTATCAGCCCCAGCATTTT
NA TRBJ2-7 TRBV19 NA CASSISGNSYEQYF TGTGCCAGTAGTATATCCGGGAACTCCTACGAGCAGTACTTC
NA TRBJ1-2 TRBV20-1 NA CSARDRGGYTF TGCAGTGCTAGAGACAGGGGTGGCTACACCTTC
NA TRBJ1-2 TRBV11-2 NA CASSSWEEIYGYTF TGTGCCAGCAGCTCCTGGGAGGAAATCTATGGCTACACCTTC
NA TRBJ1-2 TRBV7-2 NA CASSLGGLGGYTF TGTGCCAGCAGCTTAGGAGGGTTAGGGGGCTACACCTTC
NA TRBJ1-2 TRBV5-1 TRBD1 CASRGQGENGYTF TGCGCCAGCAGGGGACAGGGGGAGAACGGCTACACCTTC
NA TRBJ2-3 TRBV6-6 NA CASRKRGTDTQYF TGTGCCAGCAGAAAACGGGGCACAGATACGCAGTATTTT
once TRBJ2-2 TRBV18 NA CASSPFGAGSTGELFF TGTGCCAGCTCACCCTTCGGGGCAGGGTCCACCGGGGAGCTGTTTTTT
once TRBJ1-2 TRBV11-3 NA CASSLAAGTAGENYGYTF TGTGCCAGCAGCCTAGCCGCAGGGACGGCTGGGGAGAACTATGGCTACACCTTC
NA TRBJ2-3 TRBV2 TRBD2 CASTPLAGASTDTQYF TGTGCCAGCACCCCACTAGCGGGGGCTAGCACAGATACGCAGTATTTT
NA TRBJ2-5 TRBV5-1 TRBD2 CASTFSGGVETQYF TGCGCCAGCACCTTTAGCGGGGGGGTGGAGACCCAGTACTTC
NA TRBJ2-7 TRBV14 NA CASSQEISPGYSYEQYF TGTGCCAGCAGCCAAGAAATTTCTCCAGGGTATTCCTACGAGCAGTACTTC
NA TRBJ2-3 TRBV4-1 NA CASSPPTGRDATDTQYF TGCGCCAGCAGCCCCCCCACTGGGCGGGACGCCACAGATACGCAGTATTTT
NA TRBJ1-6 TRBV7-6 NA CASSSRFSPLHF TGTGCCAGCAGCTCAAGATTTTCACCCCTCCACTTT
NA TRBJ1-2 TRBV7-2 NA CASSTGLNYGYTF TGTGCCAGCTCGACAGGACTTAACTATGGCTACACCTTC
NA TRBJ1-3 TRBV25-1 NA CASSDLEFSGNTIYF TGTGCCAGCAGTGATTTAGAATTCTCTGGAAACACCATATATTTT
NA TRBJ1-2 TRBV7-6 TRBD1 CASSLEGTVYGYTF TGTGCCAGCAGCTTAGAAGGGACAGTCTATGGCTACACCTTC
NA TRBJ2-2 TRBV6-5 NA CASSSDLRELFF TGTGCCAGCAGTTCAGACTTGAGGGAGCTGTTTTTT
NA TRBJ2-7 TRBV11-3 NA CASSLGPGTPYEQYF TGTGCCAGCAGCTTAGGTCCCGGGACCCCCTACGAGCAGTACTTC
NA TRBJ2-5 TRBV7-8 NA CASSHPSYRGVEETQYF TGTGCCAGCAGCCACCCCTCCTATCGAGGGGTAGAAGAGACCCAGTACTTC
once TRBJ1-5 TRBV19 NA CASSPDGELGQPQHF TGTGCCAGTAGCCCGGACGGTGAGCTGGGGCAGCCCCAGCATTTT
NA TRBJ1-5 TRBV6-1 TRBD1 CASSGTGGNQPQHF TGTGCCAGCAGTGGGACAGGGGGAAATCAGCCCCAGCATTTT
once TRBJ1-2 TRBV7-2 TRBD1 CASSRTGGIYGYTF TGTGCCAGCAGCCGGACAGGGGGGATCTATGGCTACACCTTC
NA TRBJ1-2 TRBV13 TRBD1 CASSLAGQGKLYGYTF TGTGCCAGCAGCTTAGCCGGACAGGGGAAATTGTATGGCTACACCTTC
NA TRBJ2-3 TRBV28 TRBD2 CASTSSGDTDTQYF TGTGCCAGCACTTCTAGCGGTGACACAGATACGCAGTATTTT